This entry concerns a single T cell receptor beta chain. Its target is unknown. This record belongs to a study of beta chain features in type 1 diabetes. Trimming took 4 bases from V and 7 from J, leaving 13 bases between them. The length of the CDR3 is 14 residues. Germline CDR1 reads SGHDN; CDR2 reads FVKESK. The sequenced template was cDNA made from the entire isolated RNA. Generated by immunoSEQ multiplex PCR, the TCRdb table keeps only in-frame clones and is missing some. Among approximately 260,000 clones listed, about 20% were seen once. General observations from the study: There was a moderate but significant shortening of TCRB CDR3s in all four CD4+ subsets of Type 1 diabetes patients.

Sequencing used naive CD4+ T cells from blood. This chain uses TRBV14 with TRBJ1-4; no firm D call. This sequence was found in a woman aged 40 to 50 with type 1 diabetes. The CDR3 protein is CASSPDLAGEKLFF. In DNA form, the CDR3 reads TGTGCCAGCAGCCCCGACCTAGCCGGTGAAAAACTGTTTTTT.